These 32 T cell receptor beta chains were all obtained from the same sample, sequenced in a study of blood T cell repertoires in COVID-19. Assay: immunoSEQ multiplex PCR; the TCRdb copy retains only in-frame clones and omits some. The sample carries approximately 240,000 clones, 85% to 95% recorded once. The source material was PBMCs or T cells enriched from blood (not recorded which). These receptors originate from a young woman who had recovered from COVID-19.

The V call is TRBV5-1, the J call TRBJ2-1; TRBD2 matches 11 bases. The germline gives CDR1 SGHRS, CDR2 YFSETQ. After removal of 9 bases from V and 4 bases from J, the junction contained 9 bases not matched to a gene. This CDR3 contains 15 residues. CDR3 in DNA: TGCGCCACCCAAATGACTAGCGGGGTTTACAATGAGCAGTTCTTC. Translation: CATQMTSGVYNEQFF.

V and J are TRBV29-1 and TRBJ1-1; no definite D call. Trimming pared 4 bases from V and 0 bases from J, leaving 6 bases between. Germline CDR1 and CDR2: SQVTM and ANQGSEA. The CDR3 sequence is 12 residues long. The CDR3 DNA follows: TGCAGCGTTGCCTTCTTGAACACTGAAGCTTTCTTT. Its protein product is CSVAFLNTEAFF. Full variable domain (missing parts from reference TRBV29-1 and TRBJ1-1): SAVISQKPSRDICQRGTSLTIQCQVDSQVTMMFWYRQQPGQSLTLIATANQGSEATYESGFVIDKFPISRPNLTFSTLTVSNMSPEDSSIYLCSVAFLNTEAFFGQGTRLTVV.

The chain uses TRBV9 and TRBJ1-1; tentative D call: TRBD1 (5 bases). Trimming cost V 0 bases and J 9 bases, with 9 bases left between them. Germline V gives CDR1 SGDLS, CDR2 YYNGEE. CDR3 length: 12 amino acids. The CDR3 nucleotides read TGTGCCAGCAGCGTAGTCGGGGGACAAGCTTTCTTT. Translated: CASSVVGGQAFF.

The rearrangement links TRBV27 to TRBJ1-5, with TRBD1 identical over 7 bases. In germline, CDR1 is MNHEY, CDR2 SMNVEV (reference sequence). The CDR3 contains 14 residues. Germline trimming cut 10 bases from V and 6 bases from J; bases unmatched to any gene: 12. The CDR3: CATHPTGEGQPQHF. The CDR3 DNA reads as TGTGCCACCCACCCTACAGGGGAAGGTCAGCCCCAGCATTTT.

The genes are TRBV19 and TRBJ2-3, with TRBD2 identical over 12 bases. The trim removed 6 bases at V and 3 bases at J, leaving 10 bases unmatched. The germline gives CDR1 LNHDA, CDR2 SQIVND (reference sequence). The CDR3 length is 17 residues. The CDR3 region is CASSHPSGRGTTDTQYF. As DNA, the CDR3 is TGTGCCAGTAGCCACCCTAGCGGGAGGGGAACAACAGATACGCAGTATTTT. Combining the CDR3 with reference TRBV19 and TRBJ2-3 gives the whole variable domain DGGITQSPKYLFRKEGQNVTLSCEQNLNHDAMYWYRQDPGQGLRLIYYSQIVNDFQKGDIAEGYSVSREKKESFPLTVTSAQKNPTAFYLCASSHPSGRGTTDTQYFGPGTRLTVL.

V is TRBV18 and J is TRBJ1-1; D is possibly TRBD1 (6 bases). The V end was cut by 8 bases, the J end by 4 bases, with 20 bases between. Germline V gives CDR1 KGHSH, CDR2 LQKENI. The CDR3 spans 15 residues. CDR3 DNA: TGTGCCAGCGCAGGCACACAGGGTGGAGGCACTGAAGCTTTCTTT. Amino acid sequence: CASAGTQGGGTEAFF.

The chain has TRBV2 and TRBJ1-1; D possibly corresponds to TRBD1 (6 bases). The V end was cut by 8 bases, the J end by 4 bases, with 20 bases between. CDR3 length equals 15 residues. CDR1 SNHLY and CDR2 FYNNEI come from the germline V gene. CDR3 amino acids: CASFWEGGGGTEAFF. Here the CDR3 DNA reads TGTGCCAGCTTCTGGGAGGGTGGAGGGGGCACTGAAGCTTTCTTT.

The chain uses TRBV5-5 and TRBJ2-5, with 12 bases fitting TRBD2. Germline V gives CDR1 SGHKS, CDR2 YYEKEE (reference sequence). J was trimmed by 5 bases and V by 4 bases; bases with no gene match: 9. The CDR3 is made up of 16 amino acids. The CDR3 DNA sequence: TGTGCCAGCAGCCAAGGACTAGCGGGGATATACGAGACCCAGTACTTC. Translating gives CASSQGLAGIYETQYF.

This chain joins TRBV5-6 and TRBJ2-7; no clear D. The CDR3 covers 14 residues. The germline V and J ends were trimmed by 0 bases and 3 bases, with 10 bases remaining between them. Germline CDR1 and CDR2: SGHDT and YYEEEE. CDR3 region: CASSLARGFYEQYF. In nucleotides, the CDR3 is TGTGCCAGCAGCTTGGCGCGCGGATTCTACGAGCAGTACTTC.

J is TRBJ1-1 and V is TRBV11-1; D gene ambiguous. CDR1 and CDR2 from the germline V gene are SGHAT and FQDESV (reference sequence). With 5 bases removed from V and 2 bases from J, the gap between germline ends came to 15 bases. This CDR3 contains 15 residues. In nucleotides, the CDR3 is TGTGCCAGCAGCCCACGGCGGCAGATAAACACTGAAGCTTTCTTT. Translation gives CASSPRRQINTEAFF.

This chain joins TRBV11-3 and TRBJ1-1; possible D gene TRBD1, 6 bases. Germline V gene lookup returns CDR1 SGHNT and CDR2 YENEEA. The germline V and J ends were trimmed by 3 bases and 4 bases, with 9 bases remaining between them. CDR3 length equals 13 residues. CDR3: CASSLDSPTEAFF. DNA for the CDR3: TGTGCCAGCAGCTTGGACAGTCCCACTGAAGCTTTCTTT.

The chain is built from TRBV28 and TRBJ1-1; the D gene is possibly TRBD1 (5 bases). This CDR3 region has 13 residues. Germline loops: CDR1 MDHEN, CDR2 SYDVKM. V lost 5 bases and J lost 6, with 13 bases in between. In DNA form, the CDR3 reads TGTGCCAGCAGTACGGGGAGGGGCCCTGAAGCTTTCTTT. Translated: CASSTGRGPEAFF.

The chain is built from TRBV25-1 and TRBJ1-1, with unresolved D. Trimming removed 2 bases at V and 9 bases at J, with 10 bases between. Looked up from germline, CDR1 is MGHDK and CDR2 is SYGVNS. The CDR3 consists of 12 residues. This CDR3 reads CASSEGRGKAFF. CDR3 DNA: TGTGCCAGCAGTGAAGGTCGAGGGAAAGCTTTCTTT. Filled out from reference TRBV25-1 and TRBJ1-1, the complete variable domain reads EADIYQTPRYLVIGTGKKITLECSQTMGHDKMYWYQQDPGMELHLIHYSYGVNSTEKGDLSSESTVSRIRTEHFPLTLESARPSHTSQYLCASSEGRGKAFFGQGTRLTVV.

The chain's CDR3 is CASSSRGQGRAFEKLFF. CDR3 nucleotides: TGTGCCAGCAGCTCAAGGGGACAGGGACGCGCTTTTGAAAAACTGTTTTTT. This chain uses TRBV7-9 with TRBJ1-4; the match to TRBD1 covers 9 bases. The ends lost 4 bases at V and 7 bases at J; junction bases unmatched: 13. CDR1 SEHNR and CDR2 FQNEAQ come from the germline V gene (reference sequence). The CDR3 spans 17 residues.

V is TRBV14 and J is TRBJ1-4; D gene unclear. The germline V gene encodes CDR1 SGHDN and CDR2 FVKESK. The CDR3 totals 14 residues. V lost 2 bases, J lost 8 bases, and 12 bases lay in between. Written as DNA, the CDR3 is TGTGCCAGCAGCCAACTAAACGAGGAAGAAAAACTGTTTTTT. Its protein is CASSQLNEEEKLFF.

This clone was recorded only once. CDR3: CASGGQSYSNQPQHF. DNA for the CDR3: TGTGCCAGCGGGGGACAGTCCTATAGCAATCAGCCCCAGCATTTT. The chain recombines TRBV28 with TRBJ1-5; 7 bases agree with TRBD1. The length of the CDR3 is 15 residues. Germline V gives CDR1 MDHEN, CDR2 SYDVKM. J lost 0 bases, V lost 8 bases, and 7 bases had no gene match.

In this sample, this clone turned up once. The gene calls are TRBV5-4 and TRBJ2-5; the match to TRBD1 covers 8 bases. V gave up 0 bases and J gave up 5 bases; unmatched junction bases: 9. The CDR3 extends over 16 amino acids. In germline, CDR1 is SGHNT, CDR2 YYREEE (reference sequence). The CDR3 sequence: CASSLDGQGARETQYF. DNA of the CDR3: TGTGCCAGCAGCTTGGATGGGCAGGGGGCAAGGGAGACCCAGTACTTC.

The V and J genes are TRBV2 and TRBJ2-7; the match to TRBD2 covers 7 bases. Germline values: CDR1 SNHLY, CDR2 FYNNEI. This CDR3 has 13 residues. V gave up 7 bases and J gave up 2 bases; unmatched junction bases: 5. CDR3 amino acids: CASTPGLAYEQYF. DNA for the CDR3: TGTGCCAGCACCCCCGGACTAGCCTACGAGCAGTACTTC.

This sequence joins TRBV27 and TRBJ1-4; D is undetermined. This CDR3 is 16 amino acids long. Germline values: CDR1 MNHEY, CDR2 SMNVEV (reference sequence). V lost 7 bases and J 6 bases, leaving 21 bases between the germline ends. CDR3 DNA: TGTGCCAGCACCCCGGTGGTGGTGTGGTCCCATGAAAAACTGTTTTTT. Its protein product is CASTPVVVWSHEKLFF.

The gene calls are TRBV27 and TRBJ1-5, with D hard to call. CDR3 length: 15 residues. CDR1 and CDR2 from the germline V gene are MNHEY and SMNVEV (reference sequence). V dropped 2 bases and J dropped 9 bases, with 17 bases sitting between them. DNA of the CDR3: TGTGCCAGCAGTTTAACGGGTCCCTCGGTGAGGCCCCAGCATTTT. This sequence encodes CASSLTGPSVRPQHF.

This clone has just a few counts. The rearrangement links TRBV6-2 or TRBV6-3 to TRBJ1-1; maybe TRBD1 (5 bases). The CDR3 is made up of 14 amino acids. V was cut by 6 bases and J by 5 bases, with 16 bases left in between. Germline V CDR1 and CDR2: MNHEY, SVGEGT. The CDR3 region is CASSTGAGRTEAFF. As DNA, the CDR3 is TGTGCCAGCAGCACCGGGGCGGGGCGTACTGAAGCTTTCTTT.

V is TRBV21-1 and J is TRBJ2-7; the DNA was not used to check the table's D call, TRBD2. TRBV21-1 is designated a pseudogene. CDR3 length: 17 residues. The CDR3 loop reads CASSKRFAAASPYEQYF. In DNA form, the CDR3 reads TGTGCCAGCAGCAAACGTTTCGCGGCAGCGAGCCCCTACGAGCAGTACTTC.

The V call is TRBV27, the J call TRBJ1-4; D not resolved. V gave up 4 bases and J gave up 1 base, with 4 bases separating them. The CDR3 totals 13 residues. Germline-derived CDR1 and CDR2 are MNHEY and SMNVEV (reference sequence). The CDR3 DNA sequence: TGTGCCAGCAGTTCCAGAACTAATGAAAAACTGTTTTTT. It yields the protein CASSSRTNEKLFF.

This rearrangement joins TRBV27 to TRBJ1-2; D possibly corresponds to TRBD1 (6 bases). Germline V gene sequence: CDR1 MNHEY, CDR2 SMNVEV (reference sequence). CDR3 size: 11 residues. V was shortened by 6 bases and J by 7 bases, with 9 bases between the two germline ends. DNA of the CDR3: TGTGCCAGCAGGGACAGTTTTGGCTACACCTTC. Its translation: CASRDSFGYTF.

The chain recombines TRBV15 with TRBJ1-2; D unclear. CDR3 length equals 16 residues. V shed 0 bases and J shed 4 bases, with 15 bases lying between them. CDR1 LNHNV and CDR2 YYDKDF come from the germline V gene (reference sequence). In DNA, the CDR3 is TGTGCCACCAGCAGAGATCTAGCTCGGACCCCCTATGGCTACACCTTC. As protein: CATSRDLARTPYGYTF.

The chain is built from TRBV11-2 and TRBJ2-7; possible D gene TRBD1, 6 bases. Germline V gives CDR1 SGHAT, CDR2 FQNNGV. The CDR3 has 14 amino acids. V was shortened by 2 bases and J by 7 bases, with 15 bases between the two germline ends. The DNA of the CDR3 is TGTGCCAGCAGCTTACGGACAGCGACCTGGGAGCAGTACTTC. It translates to CASSLRTATWEQYF.

The chain carries TRBV7-2 and TRBJ1-1; no clear D. Germline V gives CDR1 SGHTA, CDR2 FQGNSA. The CDR3 consists of 14 residues. V dropped 1 base and J dropped 1 base, with 7 bases sitting between them. CDR3: CASSLVGANTEAFF. The CDR3 bases are TGTGCCAGCAGCTTAGTGGGAGCGAACACTGAAGCTTTCTTT.

The chain employs TRBV11-3 and TRBJ2-1, with D possibly being TRBD1 (5 bases). This CDR3 is built from 13 residues. The germline V gene encodes CDR1 SGHNT and CDR2 YENEEA. Between the trimmed V and J ends, which lost 6 bases and 9 bases, there was a span of 15 bases. In DNA, the CDR3 is TGTGCCAGCAGTATCCCACAGGAGATTGAGCAGTTCTTC. As protein: CASSIPQEIEQFF.

This clone was observed once. This chain links TRBV4-1 with TRBJ2-7; 9 nucleotides line up with TRBD1. The length of the CDR3 is 16 residues. J lost 4 bases, V lost 0 bases, and 7 bases had no gene match. The germline V gene has CDR1 MGHRA and CDR2 YSYEKL. Here the CDR3 DNA reads TGCGCCAGCAGCCAAGATGGGGGACAGGGCGCGTACGAGCAGTACTTC. Its translation is CASSQDGGQGAYEQYF.

V gene TRBV4-1 combines with J gene TRBJ1-2; tentatively, D is TRBD1 (6 bases). The V and J ends lost 5 bases and 8 bases respectively, with 18 bases between them. The CDR3 is 14 residues long. The germline CDR1 and CDR2 sequences are MGHRA and YSYEKL. This chain's CDR3 is CASSTRTERGGYTF. CDR3 nucleotide sequence: TGCGCCAGCAGCACCAGGACAGAGAGGGGAGGCTACACCTTC.

The rearrangement uses TRBV5-8 and TRBJ1-6; D is uncertain. The germline V and J ends were trimmed by 1 base and 0 bases, with 17 bases remaining between them. CDR1 and CDR2 from the germline V gene are SGHTS and YDEGEE. The CDR3 has 19 residues. The CDR3 DNA follows: TGTGCCAGCAGCTTGAGTCTCAATTCGCTCGGCTCCTATAATTCACCCCTCCACTTT. Translating gives CASSLSLNSLGSYNSPLHF.

This chain links TRBV5-1 with TRBJ2-7; TRBD1 matches at 10 bases. Unmatched junction bases numbered 9, after V lost 3 bases and J lost 6 bases. This CDR3 is 15 amino acids long. CDR1 is SGHRS and CDR2 is YFSETQ in the germline V gene. DNA of the CDR3: TGCGCCAGCAGCTACATCCCGGGACAGGGGAGCGAGCAGTACTTC. This codes for CASSYIPGQGSEQYF.